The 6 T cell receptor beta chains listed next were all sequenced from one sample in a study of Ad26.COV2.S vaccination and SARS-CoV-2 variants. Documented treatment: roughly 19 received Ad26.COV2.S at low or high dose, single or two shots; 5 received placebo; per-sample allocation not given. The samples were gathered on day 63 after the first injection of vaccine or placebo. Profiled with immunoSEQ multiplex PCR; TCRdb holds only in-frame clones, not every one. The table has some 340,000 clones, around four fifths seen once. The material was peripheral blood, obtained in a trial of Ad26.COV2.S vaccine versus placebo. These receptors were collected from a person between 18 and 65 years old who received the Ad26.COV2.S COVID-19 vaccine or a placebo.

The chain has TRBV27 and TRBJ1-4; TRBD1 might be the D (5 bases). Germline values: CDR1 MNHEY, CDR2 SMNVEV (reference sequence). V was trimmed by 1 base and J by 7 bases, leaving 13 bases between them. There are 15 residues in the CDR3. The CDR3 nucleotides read TGTGCCAGCAGTTTATGGCGAGGGGAGGGTGAAAAACTGTTTTTT. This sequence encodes CASSLWRGEGEKLFF.

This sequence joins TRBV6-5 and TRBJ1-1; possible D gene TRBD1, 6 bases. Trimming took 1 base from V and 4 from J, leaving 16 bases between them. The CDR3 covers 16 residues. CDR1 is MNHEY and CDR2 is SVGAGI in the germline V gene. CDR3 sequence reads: CASSYWAGEFGTEAFF. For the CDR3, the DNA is TGTGCCAGCAGTTACTGGGCAGGGGAGTTCGGCACTGAAGCTTTCTTT.

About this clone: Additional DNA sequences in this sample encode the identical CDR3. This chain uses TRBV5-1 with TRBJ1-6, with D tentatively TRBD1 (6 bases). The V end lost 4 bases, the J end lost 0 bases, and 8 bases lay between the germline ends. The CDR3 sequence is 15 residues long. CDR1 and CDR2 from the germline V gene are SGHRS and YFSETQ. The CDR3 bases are TGCGCCAGCAGCCCGGACAGCTCCTATAATTCACCCCTCCACTTT. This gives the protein CASSPDSSYNSPLHF.

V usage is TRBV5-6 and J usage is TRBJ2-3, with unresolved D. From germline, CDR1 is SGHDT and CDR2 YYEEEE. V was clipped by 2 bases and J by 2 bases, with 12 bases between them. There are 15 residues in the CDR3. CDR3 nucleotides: TGTGCCAGCAGCTTCACCTTTGCGTACACAGATACGCAGTATTTT. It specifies CASSFTFAYTDTQYF.

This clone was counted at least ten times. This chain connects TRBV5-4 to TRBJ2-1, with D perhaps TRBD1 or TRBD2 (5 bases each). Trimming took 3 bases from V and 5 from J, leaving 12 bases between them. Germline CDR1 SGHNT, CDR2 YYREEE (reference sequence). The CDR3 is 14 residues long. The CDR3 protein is CASSYRDGNNEQFF. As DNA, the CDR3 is TGTGCCAGCAGCTACCGGGACGGTAACAATGAGCAGTTCTTC.

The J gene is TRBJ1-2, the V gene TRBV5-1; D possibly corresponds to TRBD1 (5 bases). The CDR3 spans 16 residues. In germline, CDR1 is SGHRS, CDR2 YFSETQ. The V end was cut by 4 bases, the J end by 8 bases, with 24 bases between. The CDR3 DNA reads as TGCGCCAGCAGCCCCAATCCAGGGACGGATTTAGGGGGCTACACCTTC. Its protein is CASSPNPGTDLGGYTF.